A selection of T cell receptor beta chains follows, all from one sample in a study of blood T cell repertoires in COVID-19. Repertoires were generated with immunoSEQ multiplex PCR, while TCRdb's copy carries only in-frame clones and drops some. Of about 100,000 clones detected, about 85% appear once; the ten largest clones hold over 2%. Sequenced: peripheral blood. These receptors originate from a man in his fifties or sixties with active COVID-19. Both conserved end residues are part of each CDR3. The order of the fields is V gene, clone size, CDR3 protein. Size tells how often a clone was seen (once, few, many) or the class of an expanded clone, and some rows leave it out.

V gene: TRBV18
clone size: .
CDR3 protein: CASSRGLGGTTDTQYF

V gene: TRBV18
clone size: .
CDR3 protein: CASSPPRDRAPLAKNIQYF

V gene: TRBV18
clone size: .
CDR3 protein: CASSPPGSVYSGNTIYF

V gene: TRBV7-7
clone size: .
CDR3 protein: CASSLSSTGSYEQYF

V gene: TRBV12-3/TRBV12-4
clone size: few
CDR3 protein: CASSLSYGYTF

V gene: TRBV5-4
clone size: .
CDR3 protein: CASSSPGVSNPKQETQYF

V gene: TRBV7-3
clone size: .
CDR3 protein: CASSPRGGGAGTDTQYF

V gene: TRBV10-3
clone size: .
CDR3 protein: CAALGANTDTQYF

V gene: TRBV4-3
clone size: .
CDR3 protein: CASSQDPPHGASGGTQYF

V gene: TRBV9
clone size: .
CDR3 protein: CASSPTGTEYRGNEKLFF

V gene: TRBV19
clone size: .
CDR3 protein: CASSIVGHSRNSPLHF

V gene: TRBV7-6
clone size: .
CDR3 protein: CASSSGTGMYTEAFF

V gene: TRBV11-2
clone size: .
CDR3 protein: CASSLGPRAGKNYEQYF

V gene: TRBV2
clone size: .
CDR3 protein: CASHPGTGGLGSNQPQHF

V gene: TRBV11-2
clone size: once
CDR3 protein: CASTQARRFSTEAFF

V gene: TRBV6-6
clone size: .
CDR3 protein: CASTQTGRIVEAFF

V gene: TRBV7-6
clone size: .
CDR3 protein: CASSPGTGYRQPQHF

V gene: TRBV6-5
clone size: .
CDR3 protein: CASRLQGIEKLFF

V gene: TRBV7-9
clone size: .
CDR3 protein: CASKIPAGTQYF

V gene: TRBV18
clone size: .
CDR3 protein: CASSPPRGANYGYTF

V gene: TRBV5-1
clone size: .
CDR3 protein: CASSLPGDSYEQYF

V gene: TRBV20-1
clone size: .
CDR3 protein: CSADIVNTQYF

V gene: TRBV6-2/TRBV6-3
clone size: .
CDR3 protein: CASSPGQEVETQYF

V gene: TRBV29-1
clone size: .
CDR3 protein: CSVGRWGEKLFF

V gene: TRBV6-5
clone size: .
CDR3 protein: CATRTGGNYGYTF

V gene: TRBV19
clone size: .
CDR3 protein: CASRDRGSGNTIYF

V gene: TRBV11-2
clone size: .
CDR3 protein: CASSSTPGLAGEQYF

V gene: TRBV6-1
clone size: .
CDR3 protein: CASSGLASRAKNIQYF

V gene: TRBV7-6
clone size: .
CDR3 protein: CASSGGGDRADTQYF

V gene: TRBV19
clone size: .
CDR3 protein: CASASGGRNNEQFF

V gene: TRBV6-5
clone size: .
CDR3 protein: CASSYSSGLAYEQYF

V gene: TRBV11-3
clone size: .
CDR3 protein: CASSSRDTGEAFF

V gene: TRBV6-2/TRBV6-3
clone size: .
CDR3 protein: CASSPDRGKTDTQYF

V gene: TRBV6-2/TRBV6-3
clone size: .
CDR3 protein: CASSYLPRDRTYEQYF

V gene: TRBV3-1/TRBV3-2
clone size: .
CDR3 protein: CASSQDSGRVNTIYF

V gene: TRBV21-1
clone size: .
CDR3 protein: CASSTHSPLNQPQHF

V gene: TRBV14
clone size: .
CDR3 protein: CASRVGGAYNEQFF

V gene: TRBV7-2
clone size: .
CDR3 protein: CASSLGQGASSYNEQFF

V gene: TRBV18
clone size: .
CDR3 protein: CASSPPSQKTQYF

V gene: TRBV9
clone size: .
CDR3 protein: CASSPGGGWETQYF

V gene: TRBV2
clone size: .
CDR3 protein: CASSDFTLAWDNEQFF

V gene: TRBV29-1
clone size: .
CDR3 protein: CSGETGAYGYTF

V gene: TRBV25-1
clone size: .
CDR3 protein: CASSPNRGLYSNQPQHF

V gene: TRBV19
clone size: once
CDR3 protein: CASRQGSTDTQYF

V gene: TRBV2
clone size: .
CDR3 protein: CASSEAGGGVGETQYF

V gene: TRBV6-4
clone size: .
CDR3 protein: CASRTQGNTEAFF

V gene: TRBV5-4
clone size: .
CDR3 protein: CASSLGVPEGESPLHF

V gene: TRBV7-8
clone size: .
CDR3 protein: CASSLAQGTGVRKFF

V gene: TRBV19
clone size: .
CDR3 protein: CASSRRDRGGRQPQHF

V gene: TRBV9
clone size: .
CDR3 protein: CASSAQMTNEKLFF

V gene: TRBV12-3/TRBV12-4
clone size: once
CDR3 protein: CASNTRVDQPQHF

V gene: TRBV6-2/TRBV6-3
clone size: .
CDR3 protein: CASSYSMILGGNQPQHF

V gene: TRBV9
clone size: .
CDR3 protein: CASSFAGGAGETQYF

V gene: TRBV6-1
clone size: .
CDR3 protein: CASSEFSETGTYEQYF

V gene: TRBV5-6
clone size: .
CDR3 protein: CASSLQTVNYGYTF

V gene: TRBV27
clone size: .
CDR3 protein: CASSSDRGGVQFF